What follows is one TCR beta chain and its context. Antigen specificity is unknown. TCRdb reanalysed the reads using MiXCR and keeps one entry per CDR3 protein. The data show almost 90,000 distinct CDR3 sequences, approximately 30% seen once. This sample was taken from a study of T cell repertoires in cytomegalovirus infection. About the research overall: Used in the study were CMV epitopes, some recently identified and HLA-C-restricted, others well-studied and HLA-B-restricted. Shared public TCR beta signatures pointed to both CMV infection and a matching HLA type.

Overall study results and limits: Dominating the ex vivo response were HLA-C-restricted CMV-specific TCR beta clonotypes. Identification of carriers of CMV plus the relevant HLA was achieved through cumulative public TCR beta family frequency.

Germline-derived CDR1 and CDR2 are SGHKS and YYEKEE (reference sequence). This CDR3 is 12 amino acids long. The V gene end was trimmed by 4 bases and the J gene end by 6 bases; junction bases not matched to a gene: 3. The sequence derives from a human donor in good health (CMV status not recorded). Some clones in this sample may be carry-over from other donors' samples. Here the sequenced sample was CD8+ T cells from cultured PBMCs, taken from culture after CMV antigen stimulation. The V gene is TRBV5-5, the J gene TRBJ1-2, with 7 bases fitting TRBD1. CDR3 DNA sequence: TGTGCCAGCAGCCTGGGACAGCATGGCTACACCTTC. Its protein product is CASSLGQHGYTF.